This T cell receptor (beta chain) is from a study of blood T cells in healthy people across ages. This clonotype was seen only a few times. The CDR3 extends over 13 amino acids. Germline V lookup: CDR1 SEHNR, CDR2 FQNEAQ (reference sequence). Between the trimmed V and J ends, which lost 1 base and 5 bases, there was a span of 8 bases. The authors ran a second PCR of 7 to 11 cycles using a sample-barcoded 5' primer and a J-beta primer mix. TCRdb ran MiXCR on the 5' RACE reads and lists one entry per CDR3 protein. The table has about 720,000 distinct CDR3 sequences, 22% seen once. The chain has TRBV7-9 and TRBJ1-2; TRBD1 might be the D (6 bases). The sequence was collected from a man in his sixties or seventies in good health. The material sequenced was blood. The CDR3 reads CASSLGDTYGYTF. CDR3 bases: TGTGCCAGCAGCTTAGGGGACACATATGGCTACACCTTC.